A single count supports the clone carrying this T cell receptor (beta chain). This entry belongs to a study of cytomegalovirus exposure and HLA in healthy donors. Turning to the study itself: Out of 170 million or so T cells, an earlier analysis found around 110 million unique TCR beta sequences in total.

Vbeta (60) and Jbeta (13) primers were used in the PCR. The method was immunoSEQ multiplex PCR; TCRdb's version includes in-frame clones alone and lacks a portion of them. The repertoire holds about 260,000 clones, around 65% seen once, with 2% to 2.5% in the top ten. The TCR was taken from a female donor in good health and CMV-seronegative. The sequenced sample consisted of PBMCs.

CDR3 nucleotide sequence: TGTGCCTGTATCGGGGGACTAGCGGGAGGTTATTCCTACGAGCAGTACTTC. Its translation: CACIGGLAGGYSYEQYF. This chain uses TRBV30 with TRBJ2-5, with 15 bases that match TRBD2. The DNA matches TRBJ2-7 better at its end, which makes the J call doubtful. The CDR3 spans 17 residues. Germline V gene sequence: CDR1 GTSNPN, CDR2 SVGIG (reference sequence).